This TCR beta chain was retrieved from a study of blood T cell repertoires in COVID-19. Whole-study context: Specimens from acute and convalescent COVID-19 originated in the United States, Italy and Spain. T cells, B-cell-depleted T cells, or PBMCs supplied cDNA or gDNA.

Authors' analysis steps: Estimated nucleated cell counts came from reference gene primer amplification. Profiled with immunoSEQ multiplex PCR; TCRdb holds only in-frame clones, not every one. Clonal size and the V and J genes are those of that table, whereas D and trimming came from the DNA. The data hold 200,000 to 250,000 clones, with roughly 80% observed a single time. CDR3 length: 14 residues. V was pared by 5 bases and J by 5 bases, with 14 bases between. Germline V gene lookup returns CDR1 SGHTA and CDR2 FQGNSA. The receptor was derived from a young man with active or convalescent COVID-19. The chain has TRBV7-2 and TRBJ2-3; D perhaps matches TRBD1 (7 bases). Source material: peripheral blood. DNA of the CDR3: TGTGCCAGCAGCCCAGGGGGGAGTAAAGATACGCAGTATTTT. It translates to CASSPGGSKDTQYF.